One sample yielded the 15 T cell receptor beta chains listed below, sequenced in a study of spatial heterogeneity in lung cancer. General observations from the study: It was found that expanded intratumoral alpha and beta TCR counts tracked tumor mutation counts.

Time point meaning: sample taken at primary tumor resection. MiXCR, applied by TCRdb to the 5' RACE reads, yields one record per CDR3 protein. This table holds roughly 8,000 distinct CDR3 sequences, just over 8% found once. Their target antigens are unknown. The specimen was lung tumor tissue, collected at surgery. The receptors originated from a male donor with early-stage non-small cell lung cancer.

This clonotype came up many times. With the library built for alpha chains, this beta chain is off target and its frequency is not meaningful. The chain combines TRBV29-1 with TRBJ1-2; D remains ambiguous. Trimming shortened V by 2 bases and J by 10 bases, and 8 bases separated the two germline ends. Per the germline V gene, CDR1 is SQVTM and CDR2 is ANQGSEA. The CDR3 totals 10 residues. The CDR3 reads CSVERRSYTF. CDR3 nucleotides: TGCAGCGTTGAAAGGCGCTCCTACACCTTC.

The sample holds many counts of this clonotype. This beta chain lies outside the target of a library built for alpha chains; its clone size means little. This sequence joins TRBV5-1 and TRBJ2-2, with 7 positions matching TRBD1. The CDR3 has 14 amino acids. Trimming removed 7 bases from V and 3 bases from J; junction bases left unmatched: 6. Germline V gene lookup returns CDR1 SGHRS and CDR2 YFSETQ. The CDR3 nucleotides are TGCGCCAGCCAACAGGGGCTCGACACCGGGGAGCTGTTTTTT. Translation: CASQQGLDTGELFF.

This clonotype is deemed medium-sized. Because the library targeted alpha chains, this beta chain is an off-target read whose size means little. This chain uses TRBV7-2 with TRBJ2-2; D assignment may be TRBD1 or TRBD2 (6 bases each). CDR1 and CDR2 from the germline V gene are SGHTA and FQGNSA. This CDR3 comprises 14 residues. V was clipped by 0 bases and J by 6 bases, with 8 bases between them. The CDR3 coding sequence is TGTGCCAGCAGCTTAGCGGAGGGGGCCGGGGAGCTGTTTTTT. Translated: CASSLAEGAGELFF.

By share of the sample, this clonotype is medium-sized. As an off-target read in a library built for alpha chains, this beta chain has a frequency of little significance. The rearrangement joins TRBV14 to TRBJ2-5; no clear D gene. V was shortened by 2 bases and J by 5 bases, with 15 bases between the two germline ends. CDR3 size: 15 residues. Germline CDR1 reads SGHDN; CDR2 reads FVKESK. CDR3 DNA sequence: TGTGCCAGCAGCCAATGGCATAGGGCCGGGGAGACCCAGTACTTC. Its protein is CASSQWHRAGETQYF.

The sample holds many counts of this clonotype. Because this beta chain is a stray read in a library intended to capture alpha chains, its abundance should not be given much weight. The chain couples TRBV6-1 to TRBJ2-1, with 16 bases identical to TRBD2. Germline-derived CDR1 and CDR2 are MNHNS and SASEGT. CDR3 length: 17 residues. The ends lost 5 bases at V and 9 bases at J; junction bases unmatched: 10. The CDR3 spells CASSLGTSGRALSEQFF. The CDR3 DNA is TGTGCCAGCAGTTTAGGGACTAGCGGGAGGGCCTTAAGTGAGCAGTTCTTC.

Sample share makes this clonotype medium-sized. This beta chain is an off-target read within a library intended for alpha chains, so its frequency means little. The J gene is TRBJ2-1, the V gene TRBV15, with D perhaps given as TRBD1 or TRBD2 (5 bases each). Per the germline V gene, CDR1 is LNHNV and CDR2 is YYDKDF (reference sequence). This CDR3 region has 19 residues. With 0 bases removed from V and 0 bases from J, the gap between germline ends came to 18 bases. In nucleotides, the CDR3 is TGTGCCACCAGCAGAGACCTCCCGGGACCCGCCTTCTCCTACAATGAGCAGTTCTTC. It translates to CATSRDLPGPAFSYNEQFF.

With regard to this clonotype: This beta chain is a stray read from a library made for alpha chains; its abundance is not meaningful. This chain joins TRBV20-1 and TRBJ2-2; TRBD1 agrees at 8 bases. The CDR3 contains 14 residues. V lost 3 bases, J lost 7 bases, and 7 bases stayed unmatched. Germline lookup yields CDR1 DFQATT and CDR2 SNEGSKA (reference sequence). The CDR3 sequence is CSARKTGAGGELFF. CDR3 DNA sequence: TGCAGTGCTAGGAAGACAGGGGCGGGCGGGGAGCTGTTTTTT.

This clonotype was recorded at least ten times. Found in a library prepared for alpha chains, this beta chain is an off-target read, and its abundance has little meaning. The chain carries TRBV28 and TRBJ2-5, with a tentative D call TRBD1 (6 bases). CDR3 size: 15 residues. With 7 bases removed from V and 0 bases from J, the gap between germline ends came to 15 bases. Per germline, CDR1 MDHEN and CDR2 SYDVKM. The CDR3 here is CASILTGHNQETQYF. In DNA, the CDR3 is TGTGCCAGCATCCTCACGGGACATAACCAAGAGACCCAGTACTTC.

This clonotype is classed as medium-sized. Being off target in a library aimed at alpha chains, this beta chain has a size of little meaning. The V call is TRBV12-3 or TRBV12-4, the J call TRBJ1-2, with a possible D match to TRBD1 (5 bases). The V end lost 3 bases, the J end lost 0 bases, and 14 bases lay between the germline ends. This CDR3 comprises 16 residues. The CDR3 coding sequence is TGTGCCAGCAGTTTGGGGCAGGCCGGGGCTAACTATGGCTACACCTTC. Translation gives CASSLGQAGANYGYTF.

This clonotype is medium-sized by share. The library was built for alpha chains, so this beta chain is an off-target read and its size means little. V is TRBV5-1 and J is TRBJ2-7; 11 positions agree with TRBD2. The CDR3 consists of 15 residues. With V trimmed by 4 bases and J by 3 bases, 6 bases remained unmatched. Germline V lookup: CDR1 SGHRS, CDR2 YFSETQ. Written as DNA, the CDR3 is TGCGCCAGCAGCCAACTAGCGGGAGCGAGCTACGAGCAGTACTTC. The encoded protein is CASSQLAGASYEQYF.

By proportion, this clonotype is medium-sized (0.01 to 0.1%). Because the library targeted alpha chains, this beta chain is an off-target read whose size means little. The rearrangement joins TRBV20-1 to TRBJ2-4; TRBD2 aligns across 14 bases. CDR1 and CDR2 from the germline V gene are DFQATT and SNEGSKA (reference sequence). The CDR3 length is 18 residues. Trimming cost V 6 bases and J 2 bases; bases outside gene matches: 12. The DNA of the CDR3 is TGCAGTGCCCTGGGACTAGCGGGAGAAACTGTGTCCAAAAACATTCAGTACTTC. Amino acids: CSALGLAGETVSKNIQYF.

In this sample, this clonotype is medium-sized. This beta chain slipped into a library made for alpha chains as a stray read, so its size is not meaningful. J is TRBJ2-7 and V is TRBV7-3; D might be TRBD1 (6 bases). Germline V lookup: CDR1 SGHTA, CDR2 FQGTGA. The CDR3 spans 14 residues. V lost 6 bases, J lost 4 bases, and 16 bases lay in between. The CDR3 bases are TGTGCCAGCAGTTTTCAAGGGGGACCTTACGAGCAGTACTTC. Its protein product is CASSFQGGPYEQYF.

To note about this clonotype: With the library built for alpha chains, this beta chain is off target and its frequency is not meaningful. The rearrangement links TRBV20-1 to TRBJ2-3; TRBD2 is a possible D gene (6 bases). Trimming left V 1 base short and J 6 bases short, with 8 bases between. This CDR3 spans 12 amino acids. Germline CDR1 and CDR2: DFQATT and SNEGSKA (reference sequence). The CDR3 here is CSARASVDTQYF. The CDR3 region has the DNA TGCAGTGCTAGAGCTAGCGTCGATACGCAGTATTTT.

In its sample, this clonotype was seen a few times. This beta chain is an unintended read in a library built for alpha chains; its size means little. The J gene is TRBJ1-5, the V gene TRBV27; no firm D call. Between the trimmed V and J ends, which lost 6 bases and 4 bases, there was a span of 10 bases. This CDR3 has 13 amino acids. Germline V CDR1 and CDR2: MNHEY, SMNVEV (reference sequence). CDR3 sequence (DNA): TGTGCCAGCAGCAAAGTGGGGAATCAGCCCCAGCATTTT. This translates into CASSKVGNQPQHF.

There are a few counts of this clonotype. A junction boundary mismatches the germline segment, possibly from a read error. Because the library targeted alpha chains, this beta chain is an off-target read whose size means little. This rearrangement joins TRBV10-3 to TRBJ2-7; the match to TRBD1 covers 8 bases. The CDR3 extends over 15 amino acids. Germline-derived CDR1 and CDR2 are ENHRY and SYGVKD. The CDR3 sequence is CAIGDADRASYEQYF. CDR3 in DNA: TGTGCCATCGGTGACGCGGACAGGGCTTCCTACGAGCAGTACTTC.